Given below is one T cell receptor beta chain in context. Its target is not known. Trimming stripped 10 bases from V and 8 bases from J, with 17 bases between. This CDR3 is built from 12 residues. The germline gives CDR1 SGHAT, CDR2 FQNNGV. RNA totalling about 0.5 to 1 ug underwent reverse transcription with random hexamers. TCRdb re-analysed the immunoSEQ multiplex PCR reads in MiXCR, keeping a single row per CDR3 protein. The data hold approximately 300,000 distinct CDR3 sequences, with about nine tenths observed a single time. The data originate from a study of CD8 T cells in Susac syndrome. Whole-study findings and limits: TCR sequencing and HLA analysis covered a relatively small number of individuals.

The sample comprised CD8+ T cells from PBMCs. This chain connects TRBV11-2 to TRBJ1-1; D remains ambiguous. The TCR sequence derives from a human donor with multiple sclerosis. For the CDR3, the DNA is TGTGCCACCCTGACGATGGGAGCCGAAGCTTTCTTT. Its translation is CATLTMGAEAFF.